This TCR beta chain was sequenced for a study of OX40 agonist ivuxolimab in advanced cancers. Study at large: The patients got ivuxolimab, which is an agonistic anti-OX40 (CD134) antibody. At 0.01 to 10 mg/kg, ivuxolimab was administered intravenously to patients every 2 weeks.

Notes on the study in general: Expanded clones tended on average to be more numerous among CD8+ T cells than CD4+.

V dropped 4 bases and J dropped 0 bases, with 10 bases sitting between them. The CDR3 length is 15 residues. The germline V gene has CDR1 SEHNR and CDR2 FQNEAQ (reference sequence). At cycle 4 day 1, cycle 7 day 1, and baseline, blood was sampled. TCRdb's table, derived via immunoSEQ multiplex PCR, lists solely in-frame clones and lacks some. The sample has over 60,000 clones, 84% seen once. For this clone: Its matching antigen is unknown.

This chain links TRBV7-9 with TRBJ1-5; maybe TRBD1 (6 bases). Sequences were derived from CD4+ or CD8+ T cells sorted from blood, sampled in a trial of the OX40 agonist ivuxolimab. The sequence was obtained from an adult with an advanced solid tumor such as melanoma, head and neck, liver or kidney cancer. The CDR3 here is CASSSEGVSNQPQHF. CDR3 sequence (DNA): TGTGCCAGCAGCTCCGAGGGGGTTAGCAATCAGCCCCAGCATTTT.